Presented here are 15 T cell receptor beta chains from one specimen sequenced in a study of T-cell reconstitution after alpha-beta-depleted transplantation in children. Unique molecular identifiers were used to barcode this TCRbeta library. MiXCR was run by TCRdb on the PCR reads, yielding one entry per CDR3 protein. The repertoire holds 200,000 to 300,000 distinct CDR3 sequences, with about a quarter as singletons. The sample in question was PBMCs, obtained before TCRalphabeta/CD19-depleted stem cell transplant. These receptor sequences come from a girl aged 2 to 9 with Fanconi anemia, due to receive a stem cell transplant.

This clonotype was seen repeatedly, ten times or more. The CDR3 loop reads CRETGVVTTQYF. CDR3 bases: TGCAGAGAAACGGGGGTAGTTACGACCCAGTACTTC. The V and J genes are TRBV20-1 and TRBJ2-5, with TRBD2 as a possible D gene (6 bases). The CDR3 spans 12 residues. CDR1 is DFQATT, CDR2 SNEGSKA, per germline (reference sequence).

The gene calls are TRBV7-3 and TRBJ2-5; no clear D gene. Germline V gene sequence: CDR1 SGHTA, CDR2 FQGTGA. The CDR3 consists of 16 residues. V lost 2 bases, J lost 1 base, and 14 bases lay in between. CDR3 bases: TGTGCCAGCAGCTTATTCGGGCACAGAACCCAAGAGACCCAGTACTTC. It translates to CASSLFGHRTQETQYF.

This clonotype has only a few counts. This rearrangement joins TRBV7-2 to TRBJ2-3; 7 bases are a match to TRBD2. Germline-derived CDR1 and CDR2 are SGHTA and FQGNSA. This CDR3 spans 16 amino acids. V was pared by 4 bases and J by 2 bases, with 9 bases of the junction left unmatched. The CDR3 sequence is CASSSPGLLITDTQYF. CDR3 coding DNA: TGTGCCAGCAGCTCCCCGGGACTACTAATCACAGATACGCAGTATTTT.

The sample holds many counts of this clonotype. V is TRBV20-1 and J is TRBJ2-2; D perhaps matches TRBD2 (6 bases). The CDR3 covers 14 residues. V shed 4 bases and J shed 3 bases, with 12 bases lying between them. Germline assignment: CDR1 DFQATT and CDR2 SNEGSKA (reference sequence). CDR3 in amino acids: CSAILAPDTGELFF. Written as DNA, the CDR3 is TGCAGTGCTATACTAGCCCCGGACACCGGGGAGCTGTTTTTT.

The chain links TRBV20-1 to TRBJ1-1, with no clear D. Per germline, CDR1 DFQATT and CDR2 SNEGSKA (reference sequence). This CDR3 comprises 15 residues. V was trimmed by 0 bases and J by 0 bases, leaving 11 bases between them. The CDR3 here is CSARDPSRLNTEAFF. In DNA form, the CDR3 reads TGCAGTGCTAGAGATCCCTCGCGATTGAACACTGAAGCTTTCTTT.

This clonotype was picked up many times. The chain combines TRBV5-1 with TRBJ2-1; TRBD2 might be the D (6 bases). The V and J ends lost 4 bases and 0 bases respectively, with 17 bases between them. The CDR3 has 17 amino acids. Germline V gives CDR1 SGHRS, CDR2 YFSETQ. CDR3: CASSLLTATSSYNEQFF. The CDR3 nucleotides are TGCGCCAGCAGCCTACTCACCGCGACTAGCTCCTACAATGAGCAGTTCTTC. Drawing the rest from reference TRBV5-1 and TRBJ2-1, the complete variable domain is KAGVTQTPRYLIKTRGQQVTLSCSPISGHRSVSWYQQTPGQGLQFLFEYFSETQRNKGNFPGRFSGRQFSNSRSEMNVSTLELGDSALYLCASSLLTATSSYNEQFFGPGTRLTVL.

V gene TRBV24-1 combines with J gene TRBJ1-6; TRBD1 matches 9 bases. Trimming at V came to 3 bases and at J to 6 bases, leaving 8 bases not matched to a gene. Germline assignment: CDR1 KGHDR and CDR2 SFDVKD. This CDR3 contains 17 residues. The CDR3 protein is CATSDPRDRDANSPLHF. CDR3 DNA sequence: TGTGCCACCAGTGATCCCCGGGACAGGGACGCTAATTCACCCCTCCACTTT.

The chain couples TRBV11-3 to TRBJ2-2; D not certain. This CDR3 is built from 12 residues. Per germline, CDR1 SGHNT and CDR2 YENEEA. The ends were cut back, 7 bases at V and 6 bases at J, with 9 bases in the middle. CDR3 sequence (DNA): TGTGCCAGCACCTCGGTGGCCGGGGAGCTGTTTTTT. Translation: CASTSVAGELFF. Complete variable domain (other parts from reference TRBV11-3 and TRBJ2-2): EAGVVQSPRYKIIEKKQPVAFWCNPISGHNTLYWYLQNLGQGPELLIRYENEEAVDDSQLPKDRFSAERLKGVDSTLKIQPAELGDSAVYLCASTSVAGELFFGEGSRLTVL.

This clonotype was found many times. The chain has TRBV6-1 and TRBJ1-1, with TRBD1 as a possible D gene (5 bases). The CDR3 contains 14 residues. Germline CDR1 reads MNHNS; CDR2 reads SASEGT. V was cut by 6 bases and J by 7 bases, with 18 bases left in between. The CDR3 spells CASRRDGAGGEAFF. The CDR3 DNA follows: TGTGCCAGCAGAAGAGATGGGGCAGGAGGTGAAGCTTTCTTT.

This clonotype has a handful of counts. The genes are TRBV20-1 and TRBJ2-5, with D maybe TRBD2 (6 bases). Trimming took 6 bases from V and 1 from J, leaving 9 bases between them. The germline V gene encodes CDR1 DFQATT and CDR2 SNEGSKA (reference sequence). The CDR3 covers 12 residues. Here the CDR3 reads CSAAGSQETQYF. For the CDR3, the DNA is TGCAGTGCGGCGGGGAGCCAAGAGACCCAGTACTTC.

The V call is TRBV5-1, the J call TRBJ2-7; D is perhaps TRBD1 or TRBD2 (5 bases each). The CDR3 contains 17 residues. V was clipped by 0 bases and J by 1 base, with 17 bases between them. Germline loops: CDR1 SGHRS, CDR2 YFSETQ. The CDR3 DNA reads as TGCGCCAGCAGCTTGGATTCCCCCGGGACCTTATCCTACGAGCAGTACTTC. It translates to CASSLDSPGTLSYEQYF.

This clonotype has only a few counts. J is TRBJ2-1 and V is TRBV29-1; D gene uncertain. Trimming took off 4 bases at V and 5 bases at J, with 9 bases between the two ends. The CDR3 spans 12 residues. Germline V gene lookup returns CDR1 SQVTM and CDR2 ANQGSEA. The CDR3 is CSVGVTNNEQFF. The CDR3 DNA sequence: TGCAGCGTTGGGGTCACGAACAATGAGCAGTTCTTC.

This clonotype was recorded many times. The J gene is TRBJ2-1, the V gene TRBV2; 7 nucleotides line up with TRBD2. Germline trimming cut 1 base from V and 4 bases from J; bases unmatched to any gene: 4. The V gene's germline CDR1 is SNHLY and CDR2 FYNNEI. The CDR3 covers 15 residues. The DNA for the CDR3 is TGTGCCAGCAGTGAAGAGACTAGCAGATACAATGAGCAGTTCTTC. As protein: CASSEETSRYNEQFF. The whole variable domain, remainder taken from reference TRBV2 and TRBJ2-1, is EPEVTQTPSHQVTQMGQEVILRCVPISNHLYFYWYRQILGQKVEFLVSFYNNEISEKSEIFDDQFSVERPDGSNFTLKIRSTKLEDSAMYFCASSEETSRYNEQFFGPGTRLTVL.

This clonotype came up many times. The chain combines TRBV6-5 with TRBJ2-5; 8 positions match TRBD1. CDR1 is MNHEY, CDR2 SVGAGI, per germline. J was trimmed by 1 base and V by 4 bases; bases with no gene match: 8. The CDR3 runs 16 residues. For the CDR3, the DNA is TGTGCCAGCAGTTCCGGGACAGGAAGGGCCCAAGAGACCCAGTACTTC. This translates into CASSSGTGRAQETQYF.

The chain's CDR3 is CASSSLWGGQETQYF. CDR3 coding DNA: TGTGCCAGCAGTTCTCTCTGGGGGGGGCAAGAGACCCAGTACTTC. This chain connects TRBV28 to TRBJ2-5; 7 positions agree with TRBD2. Trimming took 4 bases from V and 2 from J; bases not matched to a gene: 7. Germline CDR1 reads MDHEN; CDR2 reads SYDVKM. This CDR3 contains 15 residues.